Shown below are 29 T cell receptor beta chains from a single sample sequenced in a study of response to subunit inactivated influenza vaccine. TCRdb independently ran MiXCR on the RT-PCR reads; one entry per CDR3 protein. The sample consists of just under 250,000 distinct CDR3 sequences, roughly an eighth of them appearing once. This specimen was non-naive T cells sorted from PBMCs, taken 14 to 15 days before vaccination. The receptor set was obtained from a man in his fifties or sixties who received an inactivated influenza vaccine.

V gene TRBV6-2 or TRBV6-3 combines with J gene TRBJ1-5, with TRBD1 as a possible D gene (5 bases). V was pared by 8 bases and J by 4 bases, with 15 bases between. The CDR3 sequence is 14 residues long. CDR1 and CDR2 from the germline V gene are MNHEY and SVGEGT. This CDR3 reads CASRGQGKNQPQHF. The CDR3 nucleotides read TGTGCCAGCCGCGGGCAGGGCAAGAATCAGCCCCAGCATTTT.

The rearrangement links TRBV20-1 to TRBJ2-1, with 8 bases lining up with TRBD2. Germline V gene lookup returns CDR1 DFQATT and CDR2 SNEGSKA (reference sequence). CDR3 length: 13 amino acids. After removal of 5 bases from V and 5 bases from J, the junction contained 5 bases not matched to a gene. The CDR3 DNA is TGCAGTGCTTTCGCGGGAGGAAACAATGAGCAGTTCTTC. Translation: CSAFAGGNNEQFF.

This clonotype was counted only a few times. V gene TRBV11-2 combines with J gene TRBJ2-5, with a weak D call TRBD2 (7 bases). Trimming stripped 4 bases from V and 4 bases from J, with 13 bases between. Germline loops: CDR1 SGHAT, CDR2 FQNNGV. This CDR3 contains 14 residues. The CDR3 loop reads CASSSNRGAETQYF. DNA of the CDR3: TGTGCCAGCAGCTCGAATCGGGGGGCAGAGACCCAGTACTTC.

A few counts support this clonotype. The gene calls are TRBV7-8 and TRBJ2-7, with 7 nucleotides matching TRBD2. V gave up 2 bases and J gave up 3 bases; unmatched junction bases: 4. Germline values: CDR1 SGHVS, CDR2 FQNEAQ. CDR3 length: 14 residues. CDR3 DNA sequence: TGTGCCAGCAGCTTAATTGGGAGGGACTACGAGCAGTACTTC. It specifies CASSLIGRDYEQYF. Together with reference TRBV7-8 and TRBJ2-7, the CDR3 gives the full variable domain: GAGVSQSPRYKVAKRGQDVALRCDPISGHVSLFWYQQALGQGPEFLTYFQNEAQLDKSGLPSDRFFAERPEGSVSTLKIQRTQQEDSAVYLCASSLIGRDYEQYFGPGTRLTVT.

CDR3 residues: CASGNETEPSYEQYF. The CDR3 bases are TGTGCCAGTGGTAACGAGACTGAGCCCTCCTACGAGCAGTACTTC. The V and J genes are TRBV6-9 and TRBJ2-7; no clear D. V shed 9 bases and J shed 0 bases, with 18 bases lying between them. This CDR3 comprises 15 residues. Germline loops: CDR1 MNHGY, CDR2 SVAAGI.

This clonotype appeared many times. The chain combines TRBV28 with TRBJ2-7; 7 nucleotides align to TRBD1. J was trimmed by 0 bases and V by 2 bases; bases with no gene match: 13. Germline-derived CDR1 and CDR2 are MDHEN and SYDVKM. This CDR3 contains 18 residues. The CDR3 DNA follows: TGTGCCAGCAGTTTAGTATCCGGGACAGAACCCCACTCCTACGAGCAGTACTTC. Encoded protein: CASSLVSGTEPHSYEQYF.

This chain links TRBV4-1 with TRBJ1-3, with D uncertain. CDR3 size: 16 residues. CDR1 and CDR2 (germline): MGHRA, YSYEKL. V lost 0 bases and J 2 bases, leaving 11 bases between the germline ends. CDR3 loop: CASSQDRRKTGNTIYF. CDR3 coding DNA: TGCGCCAGCAGCCAAGACCGACGGAAGACTGGAAACACCATATATTTT.

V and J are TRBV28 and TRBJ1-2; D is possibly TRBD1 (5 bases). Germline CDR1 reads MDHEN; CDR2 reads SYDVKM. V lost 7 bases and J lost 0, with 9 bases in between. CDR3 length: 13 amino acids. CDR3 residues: CASTWTPNYGYTF. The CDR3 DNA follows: TGTGCCAGCACATGGACACCTAACTATGGCTACACCTTC.

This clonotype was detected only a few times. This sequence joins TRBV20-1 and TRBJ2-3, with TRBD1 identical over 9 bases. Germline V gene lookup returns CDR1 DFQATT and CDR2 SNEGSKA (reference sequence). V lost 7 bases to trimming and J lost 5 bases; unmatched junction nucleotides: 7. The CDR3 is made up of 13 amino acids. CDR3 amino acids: CSGVQGAGDTQYF. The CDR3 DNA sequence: TGCAGTGGGGTACAGGGGGCTGGAGATACGCAGTATTTT.

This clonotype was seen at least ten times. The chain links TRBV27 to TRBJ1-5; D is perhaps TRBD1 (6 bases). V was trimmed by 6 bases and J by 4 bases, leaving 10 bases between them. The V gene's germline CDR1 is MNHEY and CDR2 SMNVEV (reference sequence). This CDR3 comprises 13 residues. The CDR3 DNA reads TGTGCCAGCAGCCCCGGACAGAATCAGCCCCAGCATTTT. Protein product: CASSPGQNQPQHF.

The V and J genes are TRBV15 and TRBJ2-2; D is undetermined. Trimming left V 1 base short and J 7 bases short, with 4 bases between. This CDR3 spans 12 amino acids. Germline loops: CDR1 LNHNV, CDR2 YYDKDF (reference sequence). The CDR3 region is CATSRVGGELFF. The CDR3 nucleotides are TGTGCCACCAGCAGAGTTGGCGGGGAGCTGTTTTTT.

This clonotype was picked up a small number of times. The CDR3 here is CASSLGTPRTGELFF. CDR3 sequence (DNA): TGTGCCAGCAGCTTAGGGACCCCACGCACCGGGGAGCTGTTTTTT. The chain joins TRBV7-8 to TRBJ2-2; no clear D gene. V gave up 1 base and J gave up 4 bases, with 10 bases separating them. There are 15 residues in the CDR3. Germline V gene lookup returns CDR1 SGHVS and CDR2 FQNEAQ.

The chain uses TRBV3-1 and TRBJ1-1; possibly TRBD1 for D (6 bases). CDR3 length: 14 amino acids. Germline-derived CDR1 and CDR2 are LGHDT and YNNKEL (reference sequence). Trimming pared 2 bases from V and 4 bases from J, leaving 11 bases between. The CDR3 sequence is CASSQHRVVTEAFF. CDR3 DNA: TGTGCCAGCAGCCAACACAGGGTAGTCACTGAAGCTTTCTTT.

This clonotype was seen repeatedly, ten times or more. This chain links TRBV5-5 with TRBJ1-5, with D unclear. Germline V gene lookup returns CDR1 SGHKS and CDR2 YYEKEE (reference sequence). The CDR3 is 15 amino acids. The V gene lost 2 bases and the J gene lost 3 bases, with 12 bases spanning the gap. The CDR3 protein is CASSFSSRLNQPQHF. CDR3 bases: TGTGCCAGCAGCTTTTCCTCCCGTCTCAATCAGCCCCAGCATTTT.

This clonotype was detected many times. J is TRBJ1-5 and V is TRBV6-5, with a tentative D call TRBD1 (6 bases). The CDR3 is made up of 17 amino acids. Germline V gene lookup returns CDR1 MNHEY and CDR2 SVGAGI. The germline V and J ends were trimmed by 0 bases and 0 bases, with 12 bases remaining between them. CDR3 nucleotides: TGTGCCAGCAGTTACTCGATGGGACACTTTAGCAATCAGCCCCAGCATTTT. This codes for CASSYSMGHFSNQPQHF.

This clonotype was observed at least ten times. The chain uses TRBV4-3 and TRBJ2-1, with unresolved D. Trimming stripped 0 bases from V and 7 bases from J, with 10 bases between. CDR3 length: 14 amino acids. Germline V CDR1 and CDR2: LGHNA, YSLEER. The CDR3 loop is CASSQDWGRNEQFF. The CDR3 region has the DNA TGCGCCAGCAGCCAAGACTGGGGTAGGAATGAGCAGTTCTTC.

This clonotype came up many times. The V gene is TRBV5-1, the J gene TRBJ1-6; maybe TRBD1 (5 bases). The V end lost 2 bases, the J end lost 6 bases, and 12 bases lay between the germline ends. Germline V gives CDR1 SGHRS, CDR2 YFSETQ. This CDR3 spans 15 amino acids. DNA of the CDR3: TGCGCCAGCAGCTTATCGCAGGGTCCTAATTCACCCCTCCACTTT. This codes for CASSLSQGPNSPLHF.

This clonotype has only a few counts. CDR3 amino acids: CASSWTGQGADEQYF. The CDR3 nucleotides are TGTGCCAGCAGCTGGACGGGACAGGGGGCCGACGAGCAGTACTTC. The rearrangement uses TRBV7-8 and TRBJ2-7, with 12 nucleotides matching TRBD1. Germline V gene sequence: CDR1 SGHVS, CDR2 FQNEAQ. The V and J ends lost 4 bases and 5 bases, in that order; junction bases with no gene match: 6. This CDR3 has 15 amino acids.

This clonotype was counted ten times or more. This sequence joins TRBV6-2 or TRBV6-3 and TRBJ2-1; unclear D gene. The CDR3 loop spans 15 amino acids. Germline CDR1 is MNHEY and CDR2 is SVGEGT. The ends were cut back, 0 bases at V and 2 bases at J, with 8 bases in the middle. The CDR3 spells CASSYSGKTYNEQFF. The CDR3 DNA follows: TGTGCCAGCAGTTACTCAGGGAAGACCTACAATGAGCAGTTCTTC.

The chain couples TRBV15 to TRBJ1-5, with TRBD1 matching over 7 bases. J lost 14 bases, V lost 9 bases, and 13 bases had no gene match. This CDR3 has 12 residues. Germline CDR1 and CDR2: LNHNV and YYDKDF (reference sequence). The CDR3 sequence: CATGDRGYPKHF. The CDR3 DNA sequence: TGTGCCACGGGGGACAGAGGGTACCCTAAGCATTTT.

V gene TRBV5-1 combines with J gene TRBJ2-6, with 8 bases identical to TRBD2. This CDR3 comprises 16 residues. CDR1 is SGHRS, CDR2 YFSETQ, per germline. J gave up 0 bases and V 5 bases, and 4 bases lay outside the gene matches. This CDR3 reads CASSASGPSGANVLTF. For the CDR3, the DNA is TGCGCCAGCAGTGCTAGCGGGCCCTCTGGGGCCAACGTCCTGACTTTC.

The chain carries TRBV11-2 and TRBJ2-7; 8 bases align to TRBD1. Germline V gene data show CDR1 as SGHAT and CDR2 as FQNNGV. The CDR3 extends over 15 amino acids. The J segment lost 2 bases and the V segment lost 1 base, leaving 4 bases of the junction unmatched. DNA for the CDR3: TGTGCCAGCAGCTTAGGCCAGGGGGCCCCCTACGAGCAGTACTTC. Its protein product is CASSLGQGAPYEQYF.

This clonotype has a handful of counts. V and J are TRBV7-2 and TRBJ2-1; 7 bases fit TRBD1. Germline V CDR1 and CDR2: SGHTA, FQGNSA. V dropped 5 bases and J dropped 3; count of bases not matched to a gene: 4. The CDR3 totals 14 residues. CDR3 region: CASSKGQDYNEQFF. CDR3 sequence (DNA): TGTGCCAGCAGCAAAGGACAGGACTACAATGAGCAGTTCTTC. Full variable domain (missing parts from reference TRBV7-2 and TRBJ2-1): GAGVSQSPSNKVTEKGKDVELRCDPISGHTALYWYRQSLGQGLEFLIYFQGNSAPDKSGLPSDRFSAERTGGSVSTLTIQRTQQEDSAVYLCASSKGQDYNEQFFGPGTRLTVL.

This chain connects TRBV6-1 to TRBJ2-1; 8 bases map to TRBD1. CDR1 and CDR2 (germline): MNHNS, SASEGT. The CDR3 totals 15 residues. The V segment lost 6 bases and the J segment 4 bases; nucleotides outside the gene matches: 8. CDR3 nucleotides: TGTGCCAGCAGCTTCCAGGGGGCCGGATACAATGAGCAGTTCTTC. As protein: CASSFQGAGYNEQFF.

The CDR3 DNA reads TGCAGTGCTAGAGTACGGGGGACTAGCGGGAGTAACAATGAGCAGTTCTTC. Translation gives CSARVRGTSGSNNEQFF. This chain uses TRBV20-1 with TRBJ2-1; TRBD2 matches 14 bases. Germline CDR1 DFQATT, CDR2 SNEGSKA (reference sequence). V trimming: 1 base; J trimming: 5 bases; junction bases outside the gene matches: 7. CDR3 size: 17 residues.

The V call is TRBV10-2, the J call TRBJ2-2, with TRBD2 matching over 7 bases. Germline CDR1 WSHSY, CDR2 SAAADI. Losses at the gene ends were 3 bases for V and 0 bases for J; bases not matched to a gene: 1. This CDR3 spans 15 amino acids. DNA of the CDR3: TGCGCCAGCAGTGATAGCGGGCCGAACACCGGGGAGCTGTTTTTT. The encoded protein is CASSDSGPNTGELFF.

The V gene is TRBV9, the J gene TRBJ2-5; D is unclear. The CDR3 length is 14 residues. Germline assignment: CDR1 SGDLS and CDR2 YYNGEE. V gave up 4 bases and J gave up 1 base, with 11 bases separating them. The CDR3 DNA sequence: TGTGCCAGCAGCCCCCCGCGGCCCCAAGAGACCCAGTACTTC. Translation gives CASSPPRPQETQYF.

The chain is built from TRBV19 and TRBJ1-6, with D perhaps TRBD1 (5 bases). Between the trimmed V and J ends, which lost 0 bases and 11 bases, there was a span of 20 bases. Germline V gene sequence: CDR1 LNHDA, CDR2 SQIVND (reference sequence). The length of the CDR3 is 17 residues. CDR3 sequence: CASSIEAGTNSGAPLHF. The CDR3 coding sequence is TGTGCCAGTAGTATAGAGGCGGGGACCAACTCTGGAGCACCCCTCCACTTT.

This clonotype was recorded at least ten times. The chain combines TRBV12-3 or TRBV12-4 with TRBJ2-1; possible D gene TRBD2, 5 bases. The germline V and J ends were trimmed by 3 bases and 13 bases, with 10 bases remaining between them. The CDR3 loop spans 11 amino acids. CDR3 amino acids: CASSLESSQFF. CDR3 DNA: TGTGCCAGCAGTTTGGAGTCTAGCCAGTTCTTC.